A single sample is the source of the 12 T cell receptor beta chains below, sequenced in a study of blood T cell repertoires in COVID-19. Produced via immunoSEQ multiplex PCR; TCRdb's table is partial and in-frame only. This table holds around 86,000 clones, about 83% found once. Sequencing used peripheral blood. Source of these receptors: a woman older than 75 with acute or convalescent COVID-19.

This clone was detected a few times. An end of the junction does not agree with germline; a read error may underlie this. The chain employs TRBV11-2 and TRBJ2-4; D possibly corresponds to TRBD2 (5 bases). From germline, CDR1 is SGHAT and CDR2 FQNNGV. This CDR3 has 14 residues. In DNA, the CDR3 is TGTGCCAGCAGCCTAGACGCCACGGGGAACATTCAGTACTTC. This sequence encodes CASSLDATGNIQYF.

The chain couples TRBV24-1 to TRBJ2-3, with 9 nucleotides matching TRBD1. Per the germline V gene, CDR1 is KGHDR and CDR2 is SFDVKD. The CDR3 is made up of 15 amino acids. With V trimmed by 6 bases and J by 3 bases, 6 bases remained unmatched. This CDR3 is CATSQSGQGTDTQYF. CDR3 bases: TGTGCCACCAGTCAATCGGGACAGGGTACAGATACGCAGTATTTT.

V is TRBV7-2 and J is TRBJ2-5, with 8 bases aligning to TRBD1. V trimming: 3 bases; J trimming: 4 bases; junction bases outside the gene matches: 4. The CDR3 totals 14 residues. Germline CDR1 SGHTA, CDR2 FQGNSA. CDR3 nucleotides: TGTGCCAGCAGCTTTGGACAGGGTATAGAGACCCAGTACTTC. Amino acid sequence: CASSFGQGIETQYF.

The chain joins TRBV28 to TRBJ2-7; TRBD2 matches at 8 bases. CDR1 and CDR2 (germline): MDHEN, SYDVKM. This CDR3 is 12 amino acids long. The ends lost 7 bases at V and 4 bases at J; junction bases unmatched: 3. CDR3 sequence reads: CASTPGGYEQYF. CDR3 nucleotides: TGTGCCAGCACCCCGGGGGGGTACGAGCAGTACTTC.

The genes are TRBV18 and TRBJ2-7, with D maybe TRBD1 (5 bases). Trimming pared 3 bases from V and 3 bases from J, leaving 15 bases between. Looked up from germline, CDR1 is KGHSH and CDR2 is LQKENI. The CDR3 spans 15 residues. The CDR3 sequence: CASSPQGNSFYEQYF. CDR3 DNA sequence: TGTGCCAGCTCACCGCAGGGTAATAGTTTCTACGAGCAGTACTTC.

The rearrangement joins TRBV10-1 to TRBJ2-1; TRBD1 is a possible D gene (5 bases). CDR3 length: 14 amino acids. CDR1 WNHNN and CDR2 SYGVQD come from the germline V gene (reference sequence). Trimming removed 5 bases from V and 4 bases from J, with 12 bases in between. CDR3 amino acids: CASSTGERYNEQFF. The CDR3 DNA is TGCGCCAGCAGTACAGGAGAACGTTACAATGAGCAGTTCTTC.

The chain combines TRBV29-1 with TRBJ1-2, with 12 bases fitting TRBD1. There are 14 residues in the CDR3. With V trimmed by 6 bases and J by 3 bases, 5 bases remained unmatched. Germline assignment: CDR1 SQVTM and CDR2 ANQGSEA. CDR3 sequence (DNA): TGCAGCGTCGCGGGACAGGGGGCTCACTATGGCTACACCTTC. The encoded protein is CSVAGQGAHYGYTF. Filled out from reference TRBV29-1 and TRBJ1-2, the complete variable domain reads SAVISQKPSRDICQRGTSLTIQCQVDSQVTMMFWYRQQPGQSLTLIATANQGSEATYESGFVIDKFPISRPNLTFSTLTVSNMSPEDSSIYLCSVAGQGAHYGYTFGSGTRLTVV.

V is TRBV28 and J is TRBJ1-5; D uncertain. Germline CDR1 reads MDHEN; CDR2 reads SYDVKM. Trimming removed 2 bases from V and 4 bases from J, with 12 bases in between. The CDR3 length is 15 residues. This chain's CDR3 is CASSLGQSRNQPQHF. The CDR3 DNA reads as TGTGCCAGCAGTTTAGGGCAGAGTCGGAATCAGCCCCAGCATTTT.

This chain uses TRBV2 with TRBJ2-7; 9 nucleotides align to TRBD1. The junction had 6 bases not matched to a gene; V was cut back by 7 bases and J by 2 bases. This CDR3 is built from 14 residues. The germline gives CDR1 SNHLY, CDR2 FYNNEI. The CDR3, as DNA: TGTGCCAGCAATCGGGACAGGGTTCCCTACGAGCAGTACTTC. It specifies CASNRDRVPYEQYF. Looking up the rest from reference TRBV2 and TRBJ2-7 gives the full variable domain: EPEVTQTPSHQVTQMGQEVILRCVPISNHLYFYWYRQILGQKVEFLVSFYNNEISEKSEIFDDQFSVERPDGSNFTLKIRSTKLEDSAMYFCASNRDRVPYEQYFGPGTRLTVT.

The chain employs TRBV10-3 and TRBJ2-7; 9 nucleotides align to TRBD2. V shed 1 base, J shed 3 bases, and the junction held 1 base outside the gene matches. The germline V gene has CDR1 ENHRY and CDR2 SYGVKD. There are 14 residues in the CDR3. CDR3 residues: CAISELAGDYEQYF. CDR3 in DNA: TGTGCCATCAGTGAGTTAGCGGGAGACTACGAGCAGTACTTC.

The V gene is TRBV6-4, the J gene TRBJ1-4, with 8 bases lining up with TRBD1. This CDR3 comprises 15 residues. The germline CDR1 and CDR2 sequences are MRHNA and SNTAGT. Losses at the gene ends were 5 bases for V and 16 bases for J; bases not matched to a gene: 18. CDR3 DNA sequence: TGTGCCAGCAGTAACCGGGACAGGCGCAGTCACACGGGGTTTTTT. Protein: CASSNRDRRSHTGFF.

This sequence joins TRBV29-1 and TRBJ2-5; 12 nucleotides agree with TRBD2. The ends lost 6 bases at V and 3 bases at J; junction bases unmatched: 5. Germline V gene sequence: CDR1 SQVTM, CDR2 ANQGSEA. The CDR3 extends over 14 amino acids. CDR3 residues: CSVKGLAGKETQYF. The CDR3 region has the DNA TGCAGCGTCAAAGGACTAGCGGGGAAAGAGACCCAGTACTTC.